One sample yielded the 24 T cell receptor beta chains listed below, sequenced in a study of blood T cell repertoires in COVID-19. Profiled with immunoSEQ multiplex PCR; TCRdb holds only in-frame clones, not every one. The sample carries approximately 450,000 clones, approximately 90% recorded once. The material sequenced was PBMCs or T cells enriched from blood (not recorded which). The receptors here all came from a man aged 25 to 40 who had recovered from COVID-19.

CDR3 residues: CASSVSGSTSYEQYF. The CDR3 bases are TGTGCCAGCAGCGTTAGCGGGAGTACGTCCTACGAGCAGTACTTC. This chain uses TRBV9 with TRBJ2-7, with 9 bases fitting TRBD2. The CDR3 is made up of 15 amino acids. The V gene end was trimmed by 2 bases and the J gene end by 1 base; junction bases not matched to a gene: 4. Germline CDR1 and CDR2: SGDLS and YYNGEE. The full variable domain, its missing parts supplied by reference TRBV9 and TRBJ2-7, is DSGVTQTPKHLITATGQRVTLRCSPRSGDLSVYWYQQSLDQGLQFLIQYYNGEERAKGNILERFSAQQFPDLHSELNLSSLELGDSALYFCASSVSGSTSYEQYFGPGTRLTVT.

The chain has TRBV7-9 and TRBJ1-1, with 9 bases identical to TRBD1. V dropped 5 bases and J dropped 5; count of bases not matched to a gene: 12. This CDR3 spans 16 amino acids. The germline V gene encodes CDR1 SEHNR and CDR2 FQNEAQ (reference sequence). In DNA, the CDR3 is TGTGCCAGCAGCAGAGGGACAGGGCCCGGAAGGACTGAAGCTTTCTTT. As protein: CASSRGTGPGRTEAFF.

V is TRBV7-8 and J is TRBJ2-1; 8 bases match TRBD2. V lost 0 bases to trimming and J lost 1 base; unmatched junction nucleotides: 8. CDR1 SGHVS and CDR2 FQNEAQ come from the germline V gene. The CDR3 is 18 amino acids. CDR3 amino acids: CASSLAFASGSSYNEQFF. As DNA, the CDR3 is TGTGCCAGCAGCTTAGCCTTCGCGAGCGGGAGTTCCTACAATGAGCAGTTCTTC.

The chain uses TRBV6-5 and TRBJ1-2, with no clear D. In germline, CDR1 is MNHEY, CDR2 SVGAGI. The CDR3 has 16 residues. The V and J ends lost 2 bases and 6 bases respectively, with 19 bases between them. The CDR3 nucleotides read TGTGCCAGCAGTTACGACGGACTCCCTTCGTCGGATGGCTACACCTTC. Translation gives CASSYDGLPSSDGYTF.

The chain has TRBV30 and TRBJ1-2, with unresolved D. CDR1 and CDR2 (germline): GTSNPN, SVGIG (reference sequence). This CDR3 has 12 residues. Between the trimmed V and J ends, which lost 2 bases and 2 bases, there was a span of 6 bases. CDR3 amino acids: CAWSWRNYGYTF. CDR3 nucleotides: TGTGCCTGGAGTTGGCGGAACTATGGCTACACCTTC. The full variable domain, with the rest looked up from reference TRBV30 and TRBJ1-2, is SQTIHQWPATLVQPVGSPLSLECTVEGTSNPNLYWYRQAAGRGLQLLFYSVGIGQISSEVPQNLSASRPQDRQFILSSKKLLLSDSGFYLCAWSWRNYGYTFGSGTRLTVV.

This chain joins TRBV11-2 and TRBJ2-2, with 10 nucleotides matching TRBD2. This CDR3 has 17 residues. V was clipped by 1 base and J by 4 bases; unmatched bases: 6. Germline V CDR1 and CDR2: SGHAT, FQNNGV. The CDR3 is CASSLGGLAWGTGELFF. The CDR3 DNA sequence: TGTGCCAGCAGCTTAGGGGGACTAGCGTGGGGCACCGGGGAGCTGTTTTTT.

This clone was picked up a small number of times. This chain joins TRBV18 and TRBJ2-7; 9 nucleotides line up with TRBD1. This CDR3 comprises 16 residues. The V and J ends lost 3 bases and 6 bases, in that order; junction bases with no gene match: 12. Germline values: CDR1 KGHSH, CDR2 LQKENI. In DNA form, the CDR3 reads TGTGCCAGCTCACCTCTCTCCGGGACAGGGCTAAGCGAGCAGTACTTC. It is translated as CASSPLSGTGLSEQYF. Using reference TRBV18 and TRBJ2-7 for the parts outside the CDR3, the full variable domain is NAGVMQNPRHLVRRRGQEARLRCSPMKGHSHVYWYRQLPEEGLKFMVYLQKENIIDESGMPKERFSAEFPKEGPSILRIQQVVRGDSAAYFCASSPLSGTGLSEQYFGPGTRLTVT.

The chain carries TRBV5-1 and TRBJ2-7, with a weak D call TRBD2 (6 bases). V was shortened by 2 bases and J by 0 bases, with 9 bases between the two germline ends. The CDR3 spans 14 residues. Germline V gene data show CDR1 as SGHRS and CDR2 as YFSETQ. CDR3 DNA: TGCGCCAGCAGCTTTAGCGGCCACTCCTACGAGCAGTACTTC. As protein: CASSFSGHSYEQYF.

V usage is TRBV7-2 and J usage is TRBJ1-3; D is unclear. CDR1 and CDR2 from the germline V gene are SGHTA and FQGNSA. The CDR3 contains 16 residues. Trimming took off 1 base at V and 0 bases at J, with 10 bases between the two ends. Written as DNA, the CDR3 is TGTGCCAGCAGCTTAGAACCGCGTCCCTCTGGAAACACCATATATTTT. The encoded protein is CASSLEPRPSGNTIYF.

The chain employs TRBV5-1 and TRBJ1-6, with D possibly being TRBD1 (5 bases). CDR1 and CDR2 (germline): SGHRS, YFSETQ. Trimming shortened V by 7 bases and J by 8 bases, and 25 bases separated the two germline ends. This CDR3 is 17 amino acids long. The CDR3 loop reads CASSRRDLWDVDSPLHF. CDR3 bases: TGCGCCAGCTCCCGGAGGGACCTCTGGGACGTGGATTCACCCCTCCACTTT.

The chain carries TRBV19 and TRBJ1-1, with D unresolved. The CDR3 totals 13 residues. Germline lookup yields CDR1 LNHDA and CDR2 SQIVND (reference sequence). The V and J ends lost 4 bases and 1 base respectively, with 7 bases between them. The CDR3 loop reads CASSNGGNTEAFF. As DNA, the CDR3 is TGTGCCAGTAGTAATGGAGGGAACACTGAAGCTTTCTTT.

CDR3 sequence reads: CASRGQGGNSPLHF. CDR3 nucleotide sequence: TGTGCCAGCAGGGGACAGGGAGGCAATTCACCCCTCCACTTT. The J gene is TRBJ1-6, the V gene TRBV6-5; 9 bases fit TRBD1. Germline V gene sequence: CDR1 MNHEY, CDR2 SVGAGI. The CDR3 covers 14 residues. The junction had 4 bases not matched to a gene; V was cut back by 6 bases and J by 7 bases.

This rearrangement joins TRBV11-2 to TRBJ1-3; 8 nucleotides agree with TRBD1. Germline lookup yields CDR1 SGHAT and CDR2 FQNNGV. With 5 bases clipped from V and 2 bases from J, the junction kept 11 bases outside the gene matches. The CDR3 extends over 17 amino acids. CDR3 protein: CASSKRTGTRAGNTIYF. The CDR3 coding sequence is TGTGCCAGCAGCAAACGGACAGGGACCAGGGCTGGAAACACCATATATTTT.

The chain is built from TRBV27 and TRBJ1-2; 7 bases align to TRBD1. Germline V gene data show CDR1 as MNHEY and CDR2 as SMNVEV (reference sequence). The J segment lost 3 bases and the V segment lost 3 bases, leaving 16 bases of the junction unmatched. The CDR3 contains 18 residues. The chain's CDR3 is CASSLSYSGTVSDYGYTF. CDR3 in DNA: TGTGCCAGCAGTTTGAGCTACTCCGGGACAGTGAGTGACTATGGCTACACCTTC.

The V and J genes are TRBV7-6 and TRBJ1-4, with 8 bases lining up with TRBD1. The CDR3 has 17 residues. CDR1 is SGHVS and CDR2 is FNYEAQ in the germline V gene. V gave up 5 bases and J gave up 8 bases; unmatched junction bases: 16. As DNA, the CDR3 is TGTGCCAGCAGCGCCAACAGCCTACAGGGGGTAGGGGAAAAACTGTTTTTT. This translates into CASSANSLQGVGEKLFF.

The rearrangement uses TRBV28 and TRBJ2-7; possibly TRBD2 for D (6 bases). Germline V gene data show CDR1 as MDHEN and CDR2 as SYDVKM. With 10 bases removed from V and 4 bases from J, the gap between germline ends came to 17 bases. CDR3 size: 13 residues. DNA for the CDR3: TGTGCCACCGGGGCCGGGAGTAAATACGAGCAGTACTTC. As protein: CATGAGSKYEQYF.

This clone was recorded once. V and J are TRBV18 and TRBJ1-5, with 7 bases aligning to TRBD1. After removal of 3 bases from V and 7 bases from J, the junction contained 9 bases not matched to a gene. This CDR3 has 15 residues. Germline V gene lookup returns CDR1 KGHSH and CDR2 LQKENI. The CDR3, as DNA: TGTGCCAGCTCACCCCGGACAGGCGGTGGACAGCCCCAGCATTTT. It codes for CASSPRTGGGQPQHF.

The rearrangement links TRBV2 to TRBJ1-6; D unresolved. This CDR3 has 15 residues. Germline V gene lookup returns CDR1 SNHLY and CDR2 FYNNEI. Trimming shortened V by 6 bases and J by 2 bases, and 11 bases separated the two germline ends. CDR3 DNA sequence: TGTGCCAGCAGGGAGAGGGTCACCTATAATTCACCCCTCCACTTT. This gives the protein CASRERVTYNSPLHF.

The chain employs TRBV6-5 and TRBJ2-7, with 8 nucleotides matching TRBD2. The ends lost 6 bases at V and 11 bases at J; junction bases unmatched: 12. Germline lookup yields CDR1 MNHEY and CDR2 SVGAGI. This CDR3 has 13 amino acids. Here the CDR3 reads CASRQRESTKEYF. For the CDR3, the DNA is TGTGCCAGCAGACAGCGGGAGTCTACGAAGGAGTACTTC.

The chain couples TRBV4-1 to TRBJ2-7; 7 bases agree with TRBD2. This CDR3 comprises 17 residues. The ends lost 2 bases at V and 0 bases at J; junction bases unmatched: 10. Per the germline V gene, CDR1 is MGHRA and CDR2 is YSYEKL. The CDR3 loop is CASSQFQRDGFSYEQYF. The CDR3 DNA follows: TGCGCCAGCAGCCAATTCCAGCGGGATGGTTTCTCCTACGAGCAGTACTTC.

The chain links TRBV13 to TRBJ1-6; possible D gene TRBD1, 6 bases. The CDR3 runs to 16 residues. CDR1 is PRHDT and CDR2 is FYEKMQ in the germline V gene (reference sequence). Trimming shortened V by 4 bases and J by 9 bases, and 19 bases separated the two germline ends. The CDR3, as DNA: TGTGCCAGCAGCTCCACATTGACAGGCGGCGGTTCACCCCTCCACTTT. This encodes CASSSTLTGGGSPLHF.

Concerning this clone itself: Other nucleotide sequences in the sample specify the same CDR3. The chain employs TRBV7-9 and TRBJ2-1; TRBD2 matches at 12 bases. The CDR3 is 14 amino acids. V shed 5 bases and J 7 bases; nucleotides not matched to a gene: 3. Germline-derived CDR1 and CDR2 are SEHNR and FQNEAQ (reference sequence). CDR3 nucleotides: TGTGCCAGCAGCCTCGGACTAGCGGGGAATGAGCAGTTCTTC. Its translation: CASSLGLAGNEQFF. Supplemented by reference TRBV7-9 and TRBJ2-1, the full variable domain reads DTGVSQNPRHKITKRGQNVTFRCDPISEHNRLYWYRQTLGQGPEFLTYFQNEAQLEKSRLLSDRFSAERPKGSFSTLEIQRTEQGDSAMYLCASSLGLAGNEQFFGPGTRLTVL.

The chain is built from TRBV2 and TRBJ1-6, with D perhaps TRBD1 (6 bases). There are 17 residues in the CDR3. Between the trimmed V and J ends, which lost 8 bases and 0 bases, there was a span of 17 bases. Germline V gene lookup returns CDR1 SNHLY and CDR2 FYNNEI. CDR3 in DNA: TGTGCCAGCGTTCCGACAGGCCCAAGCTCCTATAATTCACCCCTCCACTTT. Amino acids: CASVPTGPSSYNSPLHF.

V and J are TRBV7-9 and TRBJ2-2; TRBD2 agrees at 9 bases. The CDR3 spans 15 residues. CDR1 and CDR2 from the germline V gene are SEHNR and FQNEAQ (reference sequence). V trimming: 7 bases; J trimming: 6 bases; junction bases outside the gene matches: 9. In DNA form, the CDR3 reads TGTGCCAGCACAAGGGCGGGAGGGCCCGCCGGGGAGCTGTTTTTT. It encodes CASTRAGGPAGELFF. Variable domain in full (rest from reference TRBV7-9 and TRBJ2-2): DTGVSQNPRHKITKRGQNVTFRCDPISEHNRLYWYRQTLGQGPEFLTYFQNEAQLEKSRLLSDRFSAERPKGSFSTLEIQRTEQGDSAMYLCASTRAGGPAGELFFGEGSRLTVL.